These T cell receptor beta chains were read from a single sample in a study of Graves' ophthalmopathy and Graves' hyperthyroidism. TCRdb independently ran MiXCR on the multiplex PCR reads; one entry per CDR3 protein. The sample lists about 220,000 distinct CDR3 sequences; approximately 21% were seen once. Sequencing was carried out using peripheral blood. All receptors derive from a woman in her 50s with Graves' ophthalmopathy. The CDR3 runs from the conserved cysteine through the conserved F or W. The D gene is left open where the match is weak. Rows may omit the clone size; those that give it use once, few, many or a size class.

D gene | J gene | V gene | CDR3 length | clone size | CDR3 protein | CDR3 DNA
- | TRBJ1-1 | TRBV29-1 | 12 | many | CSVEGVNTEAFF | TGCAGCGTTGAAGGGGTGAACACTGAAGCTTTCTTT
- | TRBJ2-7 | TRBV6-5 | 14 | many | CASSSSGGIYEQYF | TGTGCCAGCAGTTCCTCGGGGGGCATTTACGAGCAGTACTTC
- | TRBJ2-4 | TRBV19 | 13 | many | CASSLTGENIQYF | TGTGCCAGTAGTCTCACGGGAGAAAACATTCAGTACTTC
- | TRBJ2-4 | TRBV5-1 | 13 | many | CASSLSEVNIQYF | TGCGCCAGCAGCTTGTCGGAGGTAAACATTCAGTACTTC
- | TRBJ2-2 | TRBV28 | 14 | few | CASSFRGNTGELFF | TGTGCCAGCAGTTTCCGGGGGAACACCGGGGAGCTGTTTTTT
TRBD1 | TRBJ2-5 | TRBV28 | 16 | many | CASSPDRASFQETQYF | TGTGCCAGCAGCCCCGACAGGGCGAGCTTCCAAGAGACCCAGTACTTC
TRBD1 | TRBJ2-5 | TRBV5-1 | 14 | many | CASSPRTGEETQYF | TGTGCCAGCAGCCCCCGAACAGGGGAAGAGACCCAGTACTTC
- | TRBJ1-2 | TRBV12-5 | 13 | - | CASGFGNTGGYTF | TGTGCTAGTGGTTTTGGTAATACGGGGGGCTACACCTTC
TRBD1 | TRBJ1-5 | TRBV20-1 | 14 | many | CSAPMGTGGQPQHF | TGCAGTGCTCCAATGGGGACAGGGGGACAGCCCCAGCATTTT
- | TRBJ1-2 | TRBV6-1 | 15 | many | CASSEGGGRPYGYTF | TGTGCCAGCAGTGAGGGTGGCGGGAGGCCCTATGGCTACACCTTC
TRBD2 | TRBJ2-7 | TRBV20-1 | 12 | many | CSIGLGTDEQYF | TGCAGTATTGGACTAGGAACGGACGAGCAGTACTTC
- | TRBJ2-7 | TRBV7-6 | 13 | many | CASSNRQVLEQYF | TGTGCCAGCAGTAATCGACAGGTTCTCGAGCAGTACTTC
TRBD2 | TRBJ2-7 | TRBV7-8 | 16 | few | CASNELAGESSYEQYF | TGTGCCAGCAACGAACTAGCGGGAGAGAGCTCCTACGAGCAGTACTTC
- | TRBJ2-3 | TRBV2 | 12 | many | CASSVGSGTQYF | TGTGCCAGCAGTGTGGGGAGTGGTACGCAGTATTTT
- | TRBJ1-2 | TRBV29-1 | 14 | - | CSVETTALNYGYTF | TGCAGCGTTGAGACGACAGCTCTTAACTATGGCTACACCTTC
TRBD2 | TRBJ2-7 | TRBV25-1 | 16 | many | CASSEYGPSGSHEQYF | TGTGCCAGCAGTGAATATGGGCCGAGCGGGAGCCACGAGCAGTACTTC
- | TRBJ2-7 | TRBV14 | 16 | many | CASSQVTGLSSYEQYF | TGTGCCAGCAGCCAAGTAACCGGGCTGAGCTCCTACGAGCAGTACTTC
- | TRBJ2-5 | TRBV6-2/TRBV6-3 | 14 | many | CASSLSPWQETQYF | TGTGCCAGCAGCCTTAGTCCGTGGCAAGAGACCCAGTACTTC
- | TRBJ2-2 | TRBV12-3/TRBV12-4 | 15 | many | CASDNRDTYTGELFF | TGTGCCAGTGATAATCGGGACACATACACCGGGGAGCTGTTTTTT
TRBD2 | TRBJ2-2 | TRBV6-5 | 17 | many | CASSYLAGGPRTGELFF | TGTGCCAGCAGTTATCTAGCGGGAGGGCCCCGCACCGGGGAGCTGTTTTTT
- | TRBJ1-1 | TRBV29-1 | 14 | many | CSVRAGGMNTEAFF | TGCAGCGTTCGGGCGGGGGGGATGAACACTGAAGCTTTCTTT
TRBD1 | TRBJ2-7 | TRBV12-3/TRBV12-4 | 13 | - | CASRWTGTYEQYF | TGTGCCAGCAGATGGACAGGTACCTACGAGCAGTACTTC
- | TRBJ2-7 | TRBV5-1 | 12 | many | CASSLVWDEQYF | TGCGCCAGCAGCTTGGTTTGGGACGAGCAGTACTTC
- | TRBJ2-7 | TRBV19 | 12 | many | CASRGAYNEQYF | TGTGCCAGTAGAGGGGCGTATAACGAGCAGTACTTC
- | TRBJ1-2 | TRBV7-2 | 11 | many | CASIKSYGYTF | TGTGCCAGCATTAAGTCCTATGGCTACACCTTC
- | TRBJ2-4 | TRBV6-1 | 15 | many | CASRILGFVKNIQYF | TGTGCCAGCAGGATTCTAGGATTTGTCAAAAACATTCAGTACTTC
TRBD1 | TRBJ1-1 | TRBV20-1 | 16 | - | CSARDRLKTGGTEAFF | TGCAGTGCTAGAGATAGGCTCAAGACAGGGGGCACTGAAGCTTTCTTT
- | TRBJ1-3 | TRBV12-3/TRBV12-4 | 15 | many | CASSLYGETGNTIYF | TGTGCCAGCAGTTTATATGGTGAAACTGGAAACACCATATATTTT
- | TRBJ1-2 | TRBV11-2 | 13 | many | CASSHSQGSGYTF | TGTGCCAGCAGCCATTCACAGGGAAGTGGCTACACCTTC
- | TRBJ2-7 | TRBV11-2 | 16 | once | CASRPQASGYSYEQYF | TGTGCCAGCAGACCCCAGGCCAGCGGATACTCCTACGAGCAGTACTTC
- | TRBJ1-5 | TRBV12-3/TRBV12-4 | 15 | - | CASSLSDGANQPQHF | TGTGCCAGCAGTTTATCGGACGGCGCGAATCAGCCCCAGCATTTT
- | TRBJ1-5 | TRBV27 | 14 | many | CASSFPESNQPQHF | TGTGCCAGCAGTTTCCCAGAAAGCAATCAGCCCCAGCATTTT
TRBD1 | TRBJ1-5 | TRBV11-1 | 18 | many | CASSLSDRGGSYNQPQHF | TGTGCCAGCAGCCTGTCGGACAGGGGGGGAAGTTACAATCAGCCCCAGCATTTT
- | TRBJ2-3 | TRBV2 | 13 | many | CASVRGFGDTQYF | TGTGCCAGCGTCCGGGGTTTCGGAGATACGCAGTATTTT
- | TRBJ1-6 | TRBV6-5 | 15 | many | CASSPGQLLNSPLHF | TGTGCCAGCAGTCCGGGTCAACTCCTTAATTCACCCCTCCACTTT
- | TRBJ1-1 | TRBV30 | 11 | many | CAWSARFEAFF | TGTGCCTGGAGTGCCAGGTTCGAAGCTTTCTTT
- | TRBJ1-1 | TRBV5-1 | 13 | many | CASRAAMNTEAFF | TGCGCCAGCAGAGCGGCTATGAACACTGAAGCTTTCTTT
TRBD2 | TRBJ2-7 | TRBV20-1 | 13 | once | CSAPSGRSYEQYF | TGCAGTGCTCCGAGCGGGAGGAGCTACGAGCAGTACTTC
TRBD1 | TRBJ1-5 | TRBV4-1 | 16 | many | CASSQDLAGGNQPQHF | TGCGCCAGCAGCCAAGATTTAGCAGGGGGGAATCAGCCCCAGCATTTT
TRBD1 | TRBJ1-5 | TRBV28 | 15 | many | CASRRQGGSNQPQHF | TGTGCCAGCAGACGACAGGGCGGTAGCAATCAGCCCCAGCATTTT
TRBD1 | TRBJ2-5 | TRBV6-1 | 15 | - | CASSVGQGAGETQYF | TGTGCCAGCAGTGTCGGACAGGGGGCCGGGGAGACCCAGTACTTC
- | TRBJ2-2 | TRBV7-9 | 13 | many | CASSLALAGELFF | TGTGCCAGCAGCTTAGCTCTAGCCGGGGAGCTGTTTTTT
TRBD2 | TRBJ2-7 | TRBV12-5 | 17 | - | CASGLQYGAGGQNEQYF | TGTGCTAGTGGTTTGCAGTATGGGGCGGGAGGCCAAAACGAGCAGTACTTC